These 21 T cell receptor beta chains share one sample of origin, sequenced in a study of blood T cell repertoires in COVID-19. Sequenced by immunoSEQ multiplex PCR; TCRdb stores in-frame clones only, minus some. The data hold around 380,000 clones, with about 90% observed a single time. The sequenced sample was PBMCs or T cells enriched from blood (not recorded which). These receptors originate from a man in his thirties or forties who had recovered from COVID-19.

The chain combines TRBV6-5 with TRBJ1-2; 8 nucleotides align to TRBD1. The CDR3 is 15 amino acids. V lost 6 bases, J lost 4 bases, and 10 bases stayed unmatched. The germline V gene has CDR1 MNHEY and CDR2 SVGAGI. The CDR3 DNA is TGTGCCAGCAGCCTGACAGGGGATGGCCTCTATGGCTACACCTTC. Its protein is CASSLTGDGLYGYTF.

The chain has TRBV7-9 and TRBJ1-2; a possible D gene is TRBD1 (5 bases). Between the trimmed V and J ends, which lost 1 base and 2 bases, there was a span of 14 bases. In germline, CDR1 is SEHNR, CDR2 FQNEAQ (reference sequence). The CDR3 totals 16 residues. CDR3 sequence reads: CASSLGSAGLNYGYTF. CDR3 DNA: TGTGCCAGCAGCTTAGGGTCGGCAGGGTTAAACTATGGCTACACCTTC.

The V and J genes are TRBV6-4 and TRBJ2-2; D perhaps matches TRBD1 (6 bases). Looked up from germline, CDR1 is MRHNA and CDR2 is SNTAGT. V was shortened by 2 bases and J by 4 bases, with 11 bases between the two germline ends. CDR3 length equals 15 residues. The CDR3 spells CASSDTGSGTGELFF. Here the CDR3 DNA reads TGTGCCAGCAGTGACACAGGGTCGGGCACCGGGGAGCTGTTTTTT.

This clone was observed once. V gene TRBV7-2 combines with J gene TRBJ1-5; 7 bases align to TRBD1. The V gene end was trimmed by 1 base and the J gene end by 7 bases; junction bases not matched to a gene: 4. CDR1 and CDR2 from the germline V gene are SGHTA and FQGNSA. This CDR3 is built from 14 residues. CDR3 nucleotides: TGTGCCAGCAGCTTAGGGGACAGAGGGCAGCCCCAGCATTTT. This sequence encodes CASSLGDRGQPQHF.

The V and J genes are TRBV2 and TRBJ1-4, with D unresolved. Trimming removed 6 bases at V and 3 bases at J, with 11 bases between. The length of the CDR3 is 14 residues. CDR1 is SNHLY, CDR2 FYNNEI, per germline. In DNA form, the CDR3 reads TGTGCCAGCAGGGTCACCTTAGCTAATGAAAAACTGTTTTTT. It specifies CASRVTLANEKLFF.

The J gene is TRBJ1-1, the V gene TRBV19, with TRBD1 matching 7 bases. CDR1 is LNHDA and CDR2 is SQIVND in the germline V gene (reference sequence). The J segment lost 11 bases and the V segment lost 4 bases, leaving 13 bases of the junction unmatched. The length of the CDR3 is 14 residues. The CDR3 here is CASSTGRDSLYAFF. CDR3 nucleotides: TGTGCCAGTAGTACGGGCCGGGACAGTCTTTATGCTTTCTTT. The full variable domain, with the rest looked up from reference TRBV19 and TRBJ1-1, is DGGITQSPKYLFRKEGQNVTLSCEQNLNHDAMYWYRQDPGQGLRLIYYSQIVNDFQKGDIAEGYSVSREKKESFPLTVTSAQKNPTAFYLCASSTGRDSLYAFFGQGTRLTVV.

The chain recombines TRBV11-2 with TRBJ1-1, with 7 positions matching TRBD1. The CDR3 consists of 13 residues. With 2 bases clipped from V and 8 bases from J, the junction kept 5 bases outside the gene matches. The germline V gene encodes CDR1 SGHAT and CDR2 FQNNGV. Here the CDR3 reads CASSLKATGEAFF. CDR3 DNA sequence: TGTGCCAGCAGCTTAAAAGCGACAGGGGAAGCTTTCTTT.

The chain carries TRBV7-2 and TRBJ1-4; D is possibly TRBD1 (6 bases). The CDR3 is 17 amino acids. The V gene lost 4 bases and the J gene lost 8 bases, with 23 bases spanning the gap. Germline V CDR1 and CDR2: SGHTA, FQGNSA. The CDR3 DNA reads TGTGCCAGCAGCTATTACCTTAGGACAGAGAGAGTCGAAAAACTGTTTTTT. Protein product: CASSYYLRTERVEKLFF.

This clone was observed a handful of times. V and J are TRBV5-1 and TRBJ1-2; 7 bases fit TRBD1. V gave up 4 bases and J gave up 4 bases; unmatched junction bases: 7. The germline CDR1 and CDR2 sequences are SGHRS and YFSETQ. The CDR3 is 14 residues long. Written as DNA, the CDR3 is TGCGCCAGCAGCGATGGACAGGTCGGCTATGGCTACACCTTC. As protein: CASSDGQVGYGYTF.

The sample holds one count of this clone. The chain has TRBV2 and TRBJ2-4, with 7 bases aligning to TRBD1. J gave up 2 bases and V 6 bases, and 10 bases lay outside the gene matches. The germline V gene has CDR1 SNHLY and CDR2 FYNNEI. This CDR3 has 16 residues. This chain's CDR3 is CASRRGTARSKNIQYF. In DNA form, the CDR3 reads TGTGCCAGCAGAAGAGGGACAGCCCGGTCCAAAAACATTCAGTACTTC.

CDR3 in amino acids: CATSTRVAGDEGSNQPQHF. The DNA of the CDR3 is TGTGCCACCAGCACGAGGGTTGCGGGGGACGAAGGTAGCAATCAGCCCCAGCATTTT. J is TRBJ1-5 and V is TRBV15; maybe TRBD1 (5 bases). Germline V gene sequence: CDR1 LNHNV, CDR2 YYDKDF (reference sequence). The CDR3 covers 19 residues. V lost 4 bases and J lost 0, with 22 bases in between.

The rearrangement uses TRBV19 and TRBJ1-3; unclear D gene. Trimming left V 6 bases short and J 8 bases short, with 17 bases between. Looked up from germline, CDR1 is LNHDA and CDR2 is SQIVND (reference sequence). The CDR3 loop spans 14 amino acids. CDR3 DNA sequence: TGTGCCAGTAGGAACCAGGTACTGGGAGACACCATATATTTT. This sequence encodes CASRNQVLGDTIYF.

The genes are TRBV5-1 and TRBJ2-1; the match to TRBD2 covers 7 bases. Trimming took 0 bases from V and 3 from J; bases not matched to a gene: 6. CDR3 length: 16 residues. Per the germline V gene, CDR1 is SGHRS and CDR2 is YFSETQ. CDR3 sequence: CASSLVGASGYNEQFF. CDR3 sequence (DNA): TGCGCCAGCAGCTTGGTGGGAGCTAGCGGCTACAATGAGCAGTTCTTC.

V gene TRBV6-4 combines with J gene TRBJ2-7; tentative D call: TRBD2 (5 bases). The CDR3 contains 12 residues. The germline CDR1 and CDR2 sequences are MRHNA and SNTAGT. Trimming shortened V by 2 bases and J by 5 bases, and 7 bases separated the two germline ends. In DNA form, the CDR3 reads TGTGCCAGCAGTGACCAGGAGGACGAGCAGTACTTC. Translating it yields CASSDQEDEQYF.

The chain carries TRBV4-1 and TRBJ1-5; 11 bases are a match to TRBD1. Germline CDR1 is MGHRA and CDR2 is YSYEKL. The CDR3 totals 18 residues. Germline trimming cut 0 bases from V and 5 bases from J; bases unmatched to any gene: 9. DNA for the CDR3: TGCGCCAGCAGCCAAGATCCCCTGGACAGGGGGCGCGATCAGCCCCAGCATTTT. It codes for CASSQDPLDRGRDQPQHF.

The gene calls are TRBV29-1 and TRBJ1-3; no definite D call. V was pared by 2 bases and J by 0 bases, with 5 bases between. Germline V gene lookup returns CDR1 SQVTM and CDR2 ANQGSEA. This CDR3 comprises 13 residues. CDR3: CSVEFLSGNTIYF. The CDR3 DNA sequence: TGCAGCGTTGAATTCCTCTCTGGAAACACCATATATTTT.

V is TRBV7-2 and J is TRBJ1-2, with TRBD1 identical over 10 bases. V lost 1 base to trimming and J lost 2 bases; unmatched junction nucleotides: 7. The CDR3 extends over 17 amino acids. Germline CDR1 is SGHTA and CDR2 is FQGNSA. The CDR3 sequence is CASSLGDRGLPNYGYTF. As DNA, the CDR3 is TGTGCCAGCAGCTTAGGAGACAGGGGGCTGCCCAACTATGGCTACACCTTC.

This chain connects TRBV6-5 to TRBJ1-2, with TRBD1 matching over 9 bases. The CDR3 covers 14 residues. With V trimmed by 6 bases and J by 4 bases, 6 bases remained unmatched. Germline V lookup: CDR1 MNHEY, CDR2 SVGAGI. CDR3 nucleotide sequence: TGTGCCAGCAGGCCGGGACAGGGATCCTATGGCTACACCTTC. Protein product: CASRPGQGSYGYTF.

This clone was picked up one time. V gene TRBV3-1 (or the pseudogene TRBV3-2) combines with J gene TRBJ2-1; 12 bases line up with TRBD2. V trimming: 1 base; J trimming: 2 bases; junction bases outside the gene matches: 9. Germline-derived CDR1 and CDR2 are LGHDT and YNNKEL (reference sequence). CDR3 length equals 19 residues. The CDR3: CASSQVTSGGPTAYNEQFF. As DNA, the CDR3 is TGTGCCAGCAGCCAAGTAACTAGCGGGGGGCCCACTGCCTACAATGAGCAGTTCTTC.

The chain uses TRBV2 and TRBJ1-6; D is unclear. CDR1 and CDR2 (germline): SNHLY, FYNNEI. With 8 bases removed from V and 9 bases from J, the gap between germline ends came to 8 bases. CDR3 length equals 11 residues. The CDR3 DNA reads TGTGCCAGCCAACGGAGTTCACCCCTCCACTTT. Translation: CASQRSSPLHF.

The chain carries TRBV30 and TRBJ1-1, with a weak D call TRBD1 (5 bases). V was shortened by 1 base and J by 4 bases, with 7 bases between the two germline ends. Looked up from germline, CDR1 is GTSNPN and CDR2 is SVGIG (reference sequence). This CDR3 comprises 12 residues. The CDR3 reads CAWSDRSTEAFF. The CDR3 DNA reads as TGTGCCTGGAGTGACAGGTCCACTGAAGCTTTCTTT.